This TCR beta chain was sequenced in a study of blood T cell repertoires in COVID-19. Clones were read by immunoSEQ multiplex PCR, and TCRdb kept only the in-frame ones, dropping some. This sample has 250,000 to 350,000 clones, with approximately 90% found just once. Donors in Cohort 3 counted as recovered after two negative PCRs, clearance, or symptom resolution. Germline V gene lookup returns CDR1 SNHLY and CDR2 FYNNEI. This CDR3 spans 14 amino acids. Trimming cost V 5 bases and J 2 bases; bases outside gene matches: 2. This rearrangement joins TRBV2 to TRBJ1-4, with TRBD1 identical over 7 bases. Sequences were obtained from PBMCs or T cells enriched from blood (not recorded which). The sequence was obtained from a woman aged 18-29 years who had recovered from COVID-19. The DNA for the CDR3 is TGTGCCAGCAGTCCAGGGGGGACTAATGAAAAACTGTTTTTT. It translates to CASSPGGTNEKLFF.